The clone carrying this T cell receptor beta chain occurred a few times. Its specificity is unknown. The sample belongs to a study of T cell clonality in common variable immunodeficiency. Study-wide results and limits: In common variable immunodeficiency, TCR beta chains reportedly carried fewer deletions and N-nucleotide insertions. CVID subjects had higher TCRbeta clonality than healthy controls, most marked in about a third. The cause of increased CVID clonality remains unclear without subpopulation sequencing.

Data came from immunoSEQ multiplex PCR; TCRdb stores just in-frame clones and leaves some out. The sample includes more than 35,000 clones, none of them occurring once. Reduced serum IgG, IgA and/or IgM plus specific antibody deficiency defined CVID. CVID subjects were around 16 female and some 28 male, aged roughly 9 to 64. The receptor's source is a human donor with common variable immunodeficiency. The specimen was peripheral blood mononuclear cells.

The CDR3 loop is CASSSDRVPYEQYF. The part of the CDR3 DNA that was read is TGTGCCAGCAGCTCGGACAGGGTGCCCTACGAG. The chain carries TRBV11-2 and TRBJ2-7; 8 nucleotides align to TRBD1. The observed sequence ends 3 residues before the CDR3 terminus, with the missing tail filled in from the germline J gene. The junction had 4 bases not matched to a gene; V was cut back by 4 bases and J by 2 bases. Germline loops: CDR1 SGHAT, CDR2 FQNNGV. CDR3 length: 14 amino acids.